The source of this T cell receptor beta chain is a study of T cells in Graves' hyperthyroidism and ophthalmopathy. Looking at the study overall: The authors collected peripheral blood at initial diagnosis, before any treatment.

There were TCR beta CDR3 regions amplified from RNA transcripts. The primer set for the first-round RT-PCR of the TCR CDR3 was HTBI. TCRdb ran MiXCR on the multiplex PCR reads and lists one entry per CDR3 protein. The profile shows fewer than 350,000 distinct CDR3 sequences, around 15% of them singletons. Trimming shortened V by 1 base and J by 3 bases, and 9 bases separated the two germline ends. The CDR3 runs 14 residues. Germline V lookup: CDR1 SGHVS, CDR2 FQNEAQ. The study left out patients who had uncontrolled infection, other autoimmune disease, pregnancy or lactation. Source material for PBMCs was over 7.5 ml fresh peripheral blood. This clonotype occurred many times.

V usage is TRBV7-8 and J usage is TRBJ1-1; possible D gene TRBD1, 6 bases. Sequenced material: blood. The origin of this receptor is a woman in her forties or fifties with Graves' hyperthyroidism that later progressed to Graves' ophthalmopathy. CDR3 in DNA: TGTGCCAGCAGCTTAGAGTACAGGGACACTGAAGCTTTCTTT. Amino acid sequence: CASSLEYRDTEAFF.